This TCR beta chain was obtained from a study of cytomegalovirus exposure and HLA in healthy donors. PCR involved 60 Vbeta and 13 Jbeta primers. Libraries were prepared by immunoSEQ multiplex PCR; TCRdb keeps only in-frame clonotypes and omits some of them. This table has roughly 150,000 clones, more than 75% appearing once. The CDR3 contains 14 residues. V lost 4 bases to trimming and J lost 3 bases; unmatched junction nucleotides: 3. Germline V gene lookup returns CDR1 ENHRY and CDR2 SYGVKD. Overall study findings and caveats: Data from an earlier analysis indicated that most TCR beta V segments were productive either about 87% or about 30% of the time. In a later analysis, TCR beta V- and J-gene trimming was associated with a missense DCLRE1C variant.

About this clone itself: The antigen remains unidentified.

The sequenced material came from PBMCs. The rearrangement uses TRBV10-3 and TRBJ2-1; 7 nucleotides agree with TRBD2. This TCR was recovered from a woman aged 35 to 49 in good health and CMV-seronegative. CDR3 DNA sequence: TGTGCCATCAGTGCGGAGCGGGACTACAATGAGCAGTTCTTC. This codes for CAISAERDYNEQFF.